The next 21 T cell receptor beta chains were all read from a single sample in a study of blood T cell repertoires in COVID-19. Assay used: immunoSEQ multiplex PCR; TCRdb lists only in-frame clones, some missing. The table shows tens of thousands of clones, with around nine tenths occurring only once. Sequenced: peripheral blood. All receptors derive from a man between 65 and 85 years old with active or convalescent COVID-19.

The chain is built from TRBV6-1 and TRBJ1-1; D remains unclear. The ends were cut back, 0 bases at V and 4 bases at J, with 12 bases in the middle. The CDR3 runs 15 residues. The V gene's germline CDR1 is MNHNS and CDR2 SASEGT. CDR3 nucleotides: TGTGCCAGCAGTGAAGCGTGGGCAATGTTCACTGAAGCTTTCTTT. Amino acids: CASSEAWAMFTEAFF.

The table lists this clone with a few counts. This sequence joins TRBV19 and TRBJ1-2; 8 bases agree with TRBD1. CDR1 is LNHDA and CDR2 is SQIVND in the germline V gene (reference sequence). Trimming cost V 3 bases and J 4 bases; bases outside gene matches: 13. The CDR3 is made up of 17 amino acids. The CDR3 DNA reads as TGTGCCAGTAGTATGTCCCTCGAGACAGGGGTTGTCTATGGCTACACCTTC. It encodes CASSMSLETGVVYGYTF.

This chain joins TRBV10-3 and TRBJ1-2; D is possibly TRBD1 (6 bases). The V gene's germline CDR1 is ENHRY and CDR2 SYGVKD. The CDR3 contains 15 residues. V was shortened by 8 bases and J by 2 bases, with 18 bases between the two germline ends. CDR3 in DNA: TGTGCCATCGGCATGGGGGCAGGGAAGAACTATGGCTACACCTTC. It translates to CAIGMGAGKNYGYTF.

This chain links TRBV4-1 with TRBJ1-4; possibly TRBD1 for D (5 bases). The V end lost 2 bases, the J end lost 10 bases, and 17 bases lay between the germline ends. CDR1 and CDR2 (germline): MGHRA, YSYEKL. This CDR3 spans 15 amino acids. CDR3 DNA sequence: TGCGCCAGCAGCCAACCCGACAGCGTGGGGGGAAAACTGTTTTTT. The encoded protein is CASSQPDSVGGKLFF.

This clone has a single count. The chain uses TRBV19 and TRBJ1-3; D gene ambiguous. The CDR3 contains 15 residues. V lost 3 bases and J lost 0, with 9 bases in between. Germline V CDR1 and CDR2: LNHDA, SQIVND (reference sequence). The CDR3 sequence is CASSINLFSGNTIYF. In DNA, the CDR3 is TGTGCCAGTAGTATTAATCTATTCTCTGGAAACACCATATATTTT.

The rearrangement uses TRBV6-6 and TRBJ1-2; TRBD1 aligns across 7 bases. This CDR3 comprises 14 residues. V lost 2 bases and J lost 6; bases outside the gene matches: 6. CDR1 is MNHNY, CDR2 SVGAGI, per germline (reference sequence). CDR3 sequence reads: CASSYTAGGDGYTF. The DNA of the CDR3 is TGTGCCAGCAGTTACACGGCAGGGGGAGATGGCTACACCTTC.

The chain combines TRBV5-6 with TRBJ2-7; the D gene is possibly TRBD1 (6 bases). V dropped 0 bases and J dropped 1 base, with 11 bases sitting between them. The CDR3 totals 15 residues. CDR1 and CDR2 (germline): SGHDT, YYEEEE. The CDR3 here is CASSLAWTESYEQYF. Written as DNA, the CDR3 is TGTGCCAGCAGCTTGGCCTGGACAGAGTCCTACGAGCAGTACTTC.

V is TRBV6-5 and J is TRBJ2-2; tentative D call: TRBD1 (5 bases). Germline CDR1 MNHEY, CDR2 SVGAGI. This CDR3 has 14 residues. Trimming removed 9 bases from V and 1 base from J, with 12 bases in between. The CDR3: CASQGSLNTGELFF. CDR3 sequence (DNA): TGTGCCAGTCAGGGTTCTTTGAACACCGGGGAGCTGTTTTTT.

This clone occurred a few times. CDR3 amino acids: CASDSSSGNTIYF. The CDR3 DNA reads TGTGCCAGTGACAGCTCCTCTGGAAACACCATATATTTT. The genes are TRBV19 and TRBJ1-3; possibly TRBD1 for D (5 bases). The germline gives CDR1 LNHDA, CDR2 SQIVND (reference sequence). This CDR3 comprises 13 residues. V was trimmed by 8 bases and J by 0 bases, leaving 8 bases between them.

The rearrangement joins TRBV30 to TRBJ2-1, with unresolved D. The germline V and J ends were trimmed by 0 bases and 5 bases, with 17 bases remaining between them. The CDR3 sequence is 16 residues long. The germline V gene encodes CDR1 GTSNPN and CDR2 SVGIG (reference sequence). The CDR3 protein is CAWSVRSRRINNEQFF. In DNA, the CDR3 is TGTGCCTGGAGTGTACGATCCCGGAGAATTAACAATGAGCAGTTCTTC.

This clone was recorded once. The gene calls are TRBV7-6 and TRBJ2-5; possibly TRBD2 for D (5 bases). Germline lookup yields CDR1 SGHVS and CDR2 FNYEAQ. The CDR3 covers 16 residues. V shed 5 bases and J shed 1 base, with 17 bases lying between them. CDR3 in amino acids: CASSPRTEEIQETQYF. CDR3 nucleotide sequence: TGTGCCAGCAGCCCACGGACGGAGGAGATCCAAGAGACCCAGTACTTC.

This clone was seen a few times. The CDR3 protein is CASSSADRVLGYTF. Here the CDR3 DNA reads TGTGCCAGTAGCTCCGCCGACAGGGTCCTCGGCTACACCTTC. This sequence joins TRBV19 and TRBJ1-2, with 7 bases aligning to TRBD1. J gave up 8 bases and V 6 bases, and 12 bases lay outside the gene matches. Germline CDR1 reads LNHDA; CDR2 reads SQIVND (reference sequence). CDR3 size: 14 residues.

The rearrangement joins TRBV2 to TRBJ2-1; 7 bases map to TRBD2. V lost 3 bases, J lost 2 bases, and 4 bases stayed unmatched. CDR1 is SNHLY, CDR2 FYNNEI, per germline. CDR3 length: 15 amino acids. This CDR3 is CASSDSGGTYNEQFF. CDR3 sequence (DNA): TGTGCCAGCAGTGACTCCGGGGGGACCTACAATGAGCAGTTCTTC.

The CDR3 DNA follows: TGTGCCAGCAGTTACCTCTTACGGGTCCGGCAAGAGGCTTTCTTT. Its protein product is CASSYLLRVRQEAFF. The chain carries TRBV6-2 or TRBV6-3 and TRBJ1-1; D unclear. Germline loops: CDR1 MNHEY, CDR2 SVGEGT. The length of the CDR3 is 15 residues. The V gene lost 2 bases and the J gene lost 11 bases, with 21 bases spanning the gap.

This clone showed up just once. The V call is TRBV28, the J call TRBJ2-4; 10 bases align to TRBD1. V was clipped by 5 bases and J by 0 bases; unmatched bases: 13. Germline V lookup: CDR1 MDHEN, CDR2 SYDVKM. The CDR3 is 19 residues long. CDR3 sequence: CASSPGTGVKFLAKNIQYF. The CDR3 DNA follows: TGTGCCAGCAGTCCGGGGACAGGGGTCAAATTCCTAGCCAAAAACATTCAGTACTTC. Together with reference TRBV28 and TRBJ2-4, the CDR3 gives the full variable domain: DVKVTQSSRYLVKRTGEKVFLECVQDMDHENMFWYRQDPGLGLRLIYFSYDVKMKEKGDIPEGYSVSREKKERFSLILESASTNQTSMYLCASSPGTGVKFLAKNIQYFGAGTRLSVL.

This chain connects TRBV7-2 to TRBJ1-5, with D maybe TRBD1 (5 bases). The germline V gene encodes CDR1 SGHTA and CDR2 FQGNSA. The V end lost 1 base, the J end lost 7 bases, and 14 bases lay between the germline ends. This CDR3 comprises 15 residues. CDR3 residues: CASSLDGRVSQPQHF. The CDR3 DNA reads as TGTGCCAGCAGCTTAGACGGCAGGGTTAGCCAGCCCCAGCATTTT. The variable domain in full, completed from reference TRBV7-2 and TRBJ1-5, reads GAGVSQSPSNKVTEKGKDVELRCDPISGHTALYWYRQSLGQGLEFLIYFQGNSAPDKSGLPSDRFSAERTGGSVSTLTIQRTQQEDSAVYLCASSLDGRVSQPQHFGDGTRLSIL.

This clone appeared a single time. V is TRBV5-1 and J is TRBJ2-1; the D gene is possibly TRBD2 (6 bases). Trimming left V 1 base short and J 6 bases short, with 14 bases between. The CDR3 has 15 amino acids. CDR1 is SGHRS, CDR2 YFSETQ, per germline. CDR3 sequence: CASSLTGEAFNEQFF. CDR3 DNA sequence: TGCGCCAGCAGCTTGACGGGGGAGGCTTTCAATGAGCAGTTCTTC. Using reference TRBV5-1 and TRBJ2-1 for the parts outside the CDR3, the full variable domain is KAGVTQTPRYLIKTRGQQVTLSCSPISGHRSVSWYQQTPGQGLQFLFEYFSETQRNKGNFPGRFSGRQFSNSRSEMNVSTLELGDSALYLCASSLTGEAFNEQFFGPGTRLTVL.

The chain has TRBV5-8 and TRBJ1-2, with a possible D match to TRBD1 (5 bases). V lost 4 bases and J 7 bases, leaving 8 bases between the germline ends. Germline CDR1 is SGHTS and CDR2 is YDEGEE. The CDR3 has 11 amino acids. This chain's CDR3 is CASSVDSGYTF. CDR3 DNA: TGTGCCAGCAGCGTAGACAGTGGCTACACCTTC.

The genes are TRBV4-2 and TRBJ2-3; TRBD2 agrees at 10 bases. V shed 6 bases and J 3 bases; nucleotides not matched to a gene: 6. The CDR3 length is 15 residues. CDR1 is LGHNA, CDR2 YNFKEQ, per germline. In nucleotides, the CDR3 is TGTGCCAGCAGGCCGAGCGGGGGGGGAACAGATACGCAGTATTTT. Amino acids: CASRPSGGGTDTQYF.

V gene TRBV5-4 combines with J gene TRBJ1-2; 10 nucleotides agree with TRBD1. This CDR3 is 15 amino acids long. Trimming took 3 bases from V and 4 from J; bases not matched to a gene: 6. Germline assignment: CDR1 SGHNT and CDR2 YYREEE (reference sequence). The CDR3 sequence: CASSSGQGKGYGYTF. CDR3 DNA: TGTGCCAGCAGCTCGGGACAGGGGAAGGGCTATGGCTACACCTTC.

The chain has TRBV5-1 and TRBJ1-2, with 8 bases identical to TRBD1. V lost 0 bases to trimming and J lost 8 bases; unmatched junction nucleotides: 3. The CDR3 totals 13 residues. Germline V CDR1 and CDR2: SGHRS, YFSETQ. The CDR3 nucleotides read TGCGCCAGCAGCTTGGGGACAGGGCAAGGCTACACCTTC. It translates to CASSLGTGQGYTF.